This paragraph reports one T cell receptor beta chain. The V end lost 7 bases, the J end lost 3 bases, and 18 bases lay between the germline ends. CDR1 and CDR2 (germline): LNHDA, SQIVND (reference sequence). This CDR3 is built from 16 residues. The data were taken from a study of shared clonotypes between healthy human individuals. The assay ran at deep level. Original handling: Filtering of immunoSEQ junctional sequences could not match full-length read filtering. Assay used: immunoSEQ multiplex PCR; TCRdb lists only in-frame clones, some missing. V and J calls and clone size are as listed in that table; D and trimming were resolved from the DNA. The table lists fewer than 550,000 clones, over 75% of them singletons. Caucasian adults living in Nashville, Tennessee, provided all samples.

The sample comprised PBMCs. This sequence was found in a woman in her forties in good health. Some clones in this sample may be carry-over from other donors' samples. The V and J genes are TRBV19 and TRBJ1-4, with D maybe TRBD1 (5 bases). The CDR3 here is CASNQEPGRSNEKLFF. The DNA of the CDR3 is TGTGCCAGTAACCAAGAGCCAGGGAGGTCTAATGAAAAACTGTTTTTT.